This entry is about one T cell receptor (beta chain). Which antigen it targets is not known. No base quality values were provided; no much bigger clone lies one nucleotide off. The data were taken from a study of OX40 agonist ivuxolimab in advanced cancers. In the study overall: Ivuxolimab, which targeted the costimulatory receptor OX40 (CD134), was an agonistic, fully human IgG2 monoclonal antibody. Intravenous ivuxolimab was administered to patients every 2 weeks at six dose levels: 0.01, 0.1, 0.3, 1.5, 3 and 10 mg/kg. Of the 50 or so patients in dose escalation, some 20 had hepatocellular carcinoma, approximately 15 had melanoma, 9 had renal cell carcinoma and 9 had head and neck cancer. In the dose-escalation cohort, 65% to 90% of patients were male, and the mean age was approximately 60 years, with a range of roughly 20 to 80. Prior anti-PD-1, anti-PD-L1 or anti-CTLA-4 therapy was permitted, and checkpoint inhibitors had been received by 30% to 40% of dose-escalation patients. Three dose-escalation patients achieved partial responses, one with hepatocellular carcinoma and two with cutaneous melanoma. Peripheral TCRbeta sequencing aimed to test whether ivuxolimab altered TCR sequence diversity and caused clonal T-cell expansion. The paper reports the monotherapy dose-escalation portion (N of about 54 patients) of the phase I ivuxolimab trial. Points the paper makes about the study in general: Low levels of normalized T-cell clonal expansion were also seen in some patients who did not respond. At doses of 0.1 to 3.0 mg/kg, clonal expansion of both CD4+ and CD8+ blood T cells was observed from baseline to week 6. In the 0.1-3.0 mg/kg groups, partial responders had among the lowest normalized peripheral clonal expansion, particularly in CD8+ T cells. Which antigens the clonally expanded peripheral T cells were specific for was not determined. After ivuxolimab, CD8+ T cells had more expanded clones than CD4+ T cells on average.

V lost 2 bases and J lost 2 bases; the stretch between them is 7 bases long. Spanning cysteine to phenylalanine, the CDR3 consists of 12 amino acids. Of the read, only the CDR3 DNA is kept; its 36 bases are in frame from base 1. CDR1 and CDR2 are drawn from the germline V gene (reference sequence): GTSNPN, SVGIG. Patients with a history of autoimmune disease or receiving systemic immunosuppression were excluded from the trial. Peripheral blood for TCR sequencing was drawn from every dose cohort at baseline, at cycle 4 day 1 and at cycle 7 day 1. Samples were obtained from an open-label, multicenter, first-in-human phase I dose-escalation trial of ivuxolimab. The trial enrolled adults with locally advanced or metastatic head and neck squamous cell, hepatocellular, melanoma or renal cell carcinoma. Before TCR sequencing, CD4+ T cells and CD8+ T cells were sorted from peripheral blood as separate populations.

For sequencing of the TCRbeta CDR3 region, genomic DNA was extracted from the sorted cells. The immunoSEQ Assay was used to sequence the TCRbeta CDR3 regions. In its TCRdb copy, this immuneACCESS table keeps in-frame sequences only and misses some clones. Where compared with another copy, unresolved V genes explain less than half of these, and the others have no known cause. The table for this sample lists about 67,000 clones; 91% of them were counted only once. The top ten hold less than 2.5% of the sample. The sequence is built from TRBV30 and TRBJ2-7, with the D segment identity uncertain. The TCR sequence derives from an adult with an advanced solid tumor such as melanoma, head and neck, liver or kidney cancer. Sequenced material: CD4+ or CD8+ T cells sorted from blood, taken in a trial of the OX40 agonist ivuxolimab. The CDR3 loop reads CAWSRAPYEQYF. The bases read TGTGCCTGGAGTAGGGCGCCCTACGAGCAGTACTTC.